This TCR beta chain originates from a study of T-cell memory formation after mild COVID-19. Study-wide points: Shrinking CD4+ clones resided mostly in CM and EM, and CD8+ ones in EMRA. Proof of SARS-CoV-2 specificity was absent for the second-wave clones that crested on day 37.

To note about this clonotype: Its antigen remains unidentified.

Trimming took 5 bases from V and 4 from J, leaving 14 bases between them. CDR1 and CDR2 (germline): SGHAT, FQNNGV. The CDR3 loop spans 15 amino acids. TCRdb ran MiXCR on the 5' RACE reads and lists one entry per CDR3 protein. The repertoire has 11,000 to 15,000 distinct CDR3 sequences, approximately 19% of them found once; the top ten carry roughly 49%. This sequence joins TRBV11-2 and TRBJ2-2; D might be TRBD2 (5 bases). The sample consisted of PBMCs or a T cell subset sorted from them (not recorded which). The TCR comes from an adult woman who had mild COVID-19 (a few samples of this study predate the infection). Cell type and time point are not known. The CDR3 bases are TGTGCCAGCAGCCCCTTACCGGGGAGCACCGGGGAGCTGTTTTTT. This encodes CASSPLPGSTGELFF.